Given below is one TCR beta chain in context. Its antigen remains unidentified. The sample holds no much larger clone one base away, and base qualities are not on file. The library was made by the immunoSEQ multiplex PCR assay. Following the manufacturer's protocol, the hsTCRB Kit was used to amplify rearranged TCR beta chain sequences. Sequencing of TCRB libraries was carried out on an Illumina MiSeq. Concerning the study's data processing: Demultiplexing, trimming and gene mapping were performed with the kit vendor's proprietary platform. As stored in TCRdb, this immuneACCESS dataset retains in-frame rearrangements with V and J assigned. A fraction of the clones does not appear; measured against another copy, unresolved V genes explain less than half of the discrepancy, and the remainder lacks a known reason. V and J calls and clone size are as listed in that table; D and trimming were resolved from the DNA. The sample table lists over 25,000 clones, about 90% of them with a count of one. About 3.1% of the sample lies in the top ten.

This sample was taken from a study of a mutant IDH1 vaccine in newly diagnosed glioma (dated by TCRdb to the early 2020s). About the study as a whole: Patients were given eight vaccinations, in weeks 1, 3, 5, 7, 11, 15, 19 and 23, which matched visits V03 through V10. In the chemotherapy-containing groups, vaccination started alongside temozolomide cycles, whereas in patients who had radiotherapy alone it started 4-6 weeks after radiotherapy. Of the 25 to 40 treated patients, about 60% were male and 37.5% were female, and the mean age was roughly 40 years. Before enrollment, most patients had been given radiochemotherapy with temozolomide as standard therapy, while the rest had received either radiotherapy alone or temozolomide alone. Peripheral blood samples were drawn at six visits, namely V03 (baseline), V05, V07, V10, V12 and V13. For exploratory analyses, longitudinal TCRB deep sequencing was carried out in 25 treated patients wherever samples were available.

From the germline V gene, CDR1 is SGHTA and CDR2 is FQGNSA. Germline trimming amounts to 5 bases on V and 2 bases on J, with 6 as the count of junction bases outside the gene matches. Spanning cysteine to phenylalanine, the CDR3 consists of 15 amino acids. CDR3 DNA is the only sequence kept; it has 45 bases, read in frame from the first base. The time point label for this specimen denotes: week 5, during vaccination. Every vaccine dose consisted of 300 ug of a 20-mer mutant IDH1 peptide in Montanide, administered subcutaneously together with topical imiquimod. Newly diagnosed WHO grade 3 or 4 IDH1-mutant astrocytomas showing loss of nuclear ATRX were present in the donors. The samples were drawn from NOA16, a multicentre, single-arm, open-label phase I trial in Germany that tested a mutant IDH1 peptide vaccine in humans for the first time. Genomic DNA for TCRB sequencing was extracted from EDTA blood using the DNeasy Blood and Tissue Kit.

Paper-wide results and their limitations: Pseudoprogression appeared unrelated to alterations in the top peripheral T cell clonotypes detected by TCRB sequencing. PBMC samples for TCRB deep sequencing were selected based on availability. Across multiple MHC alleles, vaccine-induced immune responses were seen in 90% to 95% of patients. The authors noted that analyses of patient blood samples could not be reproduced because of sample limitations.

The TCR comes from a middle-aged woman with glioma. Some clones in this sample may be carry-over from other donors' samples. The sample here was peripheral blood mononuclear cells (PBMCs), taken from a glioma patient whose treatment included an IDH1 peptide vaccine. The V gene is TRBV7-2 and the J gene is TRBJ2-7; 10 nucleotides in the junction match TRBD2. DNA sequence: TGTGCCAGCAGCCCCGGGACTAGCGCTACCTACGAGCAGTACTTC. It is translated as CASSPGTSATYEQYF. When the CDR3 is completed using the reference TRBV7-2 and TRBJ2-7 genes on either side, the full variable domain is GAGVSQSPSNKVTEKGKDVELRCDPISGHTALYWYRQSLGQGLEFLIYFQGNSAPDKSGLPSDRFSAERTGGSVSTLTIQRTQQEDSAVYLCASSPGTSATYEQYFGPGTRLTVT.